Below, 8 T cell receptor beta chains from the same sample are listed, as sequenced in a study of T cells in Graves' hyperthyroidism and ophthalmopathy. Amplification yielded TCR beta CDR3 regions, with RNA transcripts as the source. The primer set for the first-round RT-PCR of the TCR CDR3 was HTBI. Using its own MiXCR run on the multiplex PCR reads, TCRdb lists one record per CDR3 protein. The profile covers some 600,000 distinct CDR3 sequences, with roughly 14% appearing a single time and approximately 5.7% taken by the ten largest. The sequenced sample was blood. The receptor set was obtained from a young woman with Graves' hyperthyroidism that later progressed to Graves' ophthalmopathy.

This clonotype occurred many times. The chain uses TRBV7-2 and TRBJ1-5; D call uncertain. Germline V lookup: CDR1 SGHTA, CDR2 FQGNSA. The CDR3 loop spans 16 amino acids. V was pared by 4 bases and J by 1 base, with 14 bases between. The chain's CDR3 is CASSSGKLGSNQPQHF. The CDR3 DNA is TGTGCCAGCAGCTCCGGGAAACTGGGGAGCAATCAGCCCCAGCATTTT.

This clonotype was observed many times. The rearrangement links TRBV7-2 to TRBJ2-2, with 7 bases that match TRBD2. The CDR3 sequence is 16 residues long. CDR1 SGHTA and CDR2 FQGNSA come from the germline V gene. V lost 5 bases, J lost 3 bases, and 9 bases stayed unmatched. The CDR3 region has the DNA TGTGCCAGCAGCCAGACCGGGACTACCGACACCGGGGAGCTGTTTTTT. Protein: CASSQTGTTDTGELFF.

Of note for this clonotype: Just one base apart from a much larger clone, this may be a read error. The V and J genes are TRBV5-1 and TRBJ1-1; D remains ambiguous. CDR1 is SGHRS, CDR2 YFSETQ, per germline. V was shortened by 6 bases and J by 3 bases, with 15 bases between the two germline ends. There are 14 residues in the CDR3. As DNA, the CDR3 is TGCGCCAGCAAAGCTGGGCCGAGTGACACTGAAGCTTTCTTT. Its protein is CASKAGPSDTEAFF.

This clonotype came up many times. This chain joins TRBV28 and TRBJ2-2; D is unclear. This CDR3 is 13 amino acids long. Germline values: CDR1 MDHEN, CDR2 SYDVKM. V was clipped by 2 bases and J by 5 bases, with 6 bases between them. The CDR3 spells CASSLIQTGELFF. As DNA, the CDR3 is TGTGCCAGCAGTTTAATCCAAACCGGGGAGCTGTTTTTT.

In its sample, this clonotype was seen many times. The gene calls are TRBV6-1 and TRBJ2-1; D may correspond to TRBD1 or TRBD2 (5 bases each). CDR1 and CDR2 (germline): MNHNS, SASEGT. The CDR3 sequence is 18 residues long. V was cut by 3 bases and J by 0 bases, with 18 bases left in between. The CDR3, as DNA: TGTGCCAGCAGTGATTCGGGGCCCAGGGTTAGCTCCTACAATGAGCAGTTCTTC. It encodes CASSDSGPRVSSYNEQFF.

There are a few counts of this clonotype. The chain employs TRBV9 and TRBJ2-3, with D possibly matching TRBD1 (5 bases). The CDR3 contains 16 residues. Trimming removed 4 bases at V and 0 bases at J, with 15 bases between. Germline V gene lookup returns CDR1 SGDLS and CDR2 YYNGEE. Here the CDR3 DNA reads TGTGCCAGCAGCCCACCTCAGGACACTAGCACAGATACGCAGTATTTT. As protein: CASSPPQDTSTDTQYF.

About this clonotype itself: Just one base apart from a much larger clone, this may be a read error. V is TRBV20-1 and J is TRBJ2-7, with 12 bases matching TRBD2. Germline trimming cut 5 bases from V and 2 bases from J; bases unmatched to any gene: 4. The length of the CDR3 is 14 residues. Germline loops: CDR1 DFQATT, CDR2 SNEGSKA (reference sequence). CDR3 nucleotide sequence: TGCAGTGCTGGACTAGCGGGGATCCCCTACGAGCAGTACTTC. It yields the protein CSAGLAGIPYEQYF.

The chain combines TRBV6-2 or TRBV6-3 with TRBJ2-3; TRBD1 aligns across 9 bases. In germline, CDR1 is MNHEY, CDR2 SVGEGT. J lost 6 bases, V lost 5 bases, and 6 bases had no gene match. The length of the CDR3 is 14 residues. In DNA, the CDR3 is TGTGCCAGCAGTGACGGGACAGGGCCGGATACGCAGTATTTT. Protein sequence: CASSDGTGPDTQYF.